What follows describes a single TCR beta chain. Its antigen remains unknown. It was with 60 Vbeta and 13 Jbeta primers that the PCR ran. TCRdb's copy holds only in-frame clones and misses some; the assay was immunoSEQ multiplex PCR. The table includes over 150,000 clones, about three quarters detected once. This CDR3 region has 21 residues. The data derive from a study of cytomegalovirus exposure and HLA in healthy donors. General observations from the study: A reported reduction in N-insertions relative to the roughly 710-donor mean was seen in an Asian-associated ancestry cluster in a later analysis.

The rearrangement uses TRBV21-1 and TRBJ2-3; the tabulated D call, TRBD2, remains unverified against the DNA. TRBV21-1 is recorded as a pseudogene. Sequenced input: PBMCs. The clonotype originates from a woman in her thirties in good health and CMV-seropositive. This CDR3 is CASTRRSGGGSFRNSTDTQYF. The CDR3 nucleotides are TGTGCCAGCACCAGGCGATCGGGCGGGGGATCATTTAGAAATAGCACAGATACGCAGTATTTT.